The clone carrying this T cell receptor beta chain ranks as medium-sized (0.01 to 0.1%). Trimming cost V 0 bases and J 6 bases, with 8 bases left between them. The CDR3 consists of 13 residues. CDR1 MDHEN and CDR2 SYDVKM come from the germline V gene. The sample belongs to a study of PD-1 blockade in classical Hodgkin lymphoma. Repertoires were generated with immunoSEQ multiplex PCR, while TCRdb's copy carries only in-frame clones and drops some. The table shows some 4,600 clones, with 60% to 80% occurring only once. As to time point: cycle 4 day 1 (C4D1), after 6 weeks of nivolumab. Each and every patient relapsed after autologous stem cell transplantation, and patients got differing brentuximab vedotin exposure. Patients showed best responses of complete response, partial response or progressive disease.

This receptor was identified in a human donor with classical Hodgkin lymphoma. This specimen consisted of peripheral blood mononuclear cells (PBMCs), obtained before the fourth cycle of nivolumab. The chain couples TRBV28 to TRBJ1-2; no clear D. CDR3 coding DNA: TGTGCCAGCAGTTTATGGGGAAACGATGGCTACACCTTC. This translates into CASSLWGNDGYTF.